Listed below are T cell receptor beta chains from one sample, sequenced in a study of T cell repertoires in cytomegalovirus infection. TCRdb used MiXCR to reprocess the reads, holding one entry per CDR3 protein. This sample carries around 750,000 distinct CDR3 sequences, over 25% of them seen once, and the ten largest clones take around 12%. Antigens for these TCRs are unknown. Sample: cultured CD8+ T cells from PBMCs, taken from culture after CMV antigen stimulation. These receptors were obtained from a human donor in good health (CMV status not recorded). Some clones in this sample may be carry-over from other donors' samples. CDR3s include the opening cysteine and the closing phenylalanine or tryptophan.

length	V	J	CDR3
14	TRBV27	TRBJ2-5	CASSPTGNGETQYF
12	TRBV7-9	TRBJ2-1	CASSDRGLKQFF
19	TRBV6-6	TRBJ2-3	CASLPAGRPGLAGADTQYF
16	TRBV7-8	TRBJ2-2	CASSFTGVVGTGELFF
18	TRBV3-1	TRBJ2-2	CASSQDRGGPRNTGELFF
18	TRBV19	TRBJ1-2	CASSPRGTGGFLDYGYTF
14	TRBV9	TRBJ1-1	CASSSGFRSTEAFF
11	TRBV27	TRBJ2-1	CASSGLQQQFF
14	TRBV12-3/TRBV12-4	TRBJ1-1	CASTWGGKGTEAFF
13	TRBV7-6	TRBJ2-2	CASSLGGLGELFF
15	TRBV4-1	TRBJ2-7	CASSQDPGTSYEQYF
16	TRBV6-1	TRBJ1-5	CASSDRGYHSNQPQHF
15	TRBV7-6	TRBJ2-1	CASSPAPSGGNEQFF
15	TRBV28	TRBJ2-2	CASSLTFPNTGELFF
15	TRBV7-2	TRBJ2-1	CASSNDRSLYNEQFF
16	TRBV5-6	TRBJ1-1	CASRGPGTGENTEAFF
12	TRBV20-1	TRBJ1-2	CSARESNYGYTF
16	TRBV29-1	TRBJ2-5	CSVEGPAGLRGETQYF
16	TRBV3-1	TRBJ2-5	CASSLSLAGAQETQYF
13	TRBV7-9	TRBJ1-4	CASPGQGTEKLFF
13	TRBV10-3	TRBJ2-1	CAMWGQGANEQFF
11	TRBV19	TRBJ1-1	CASSRITEAFF